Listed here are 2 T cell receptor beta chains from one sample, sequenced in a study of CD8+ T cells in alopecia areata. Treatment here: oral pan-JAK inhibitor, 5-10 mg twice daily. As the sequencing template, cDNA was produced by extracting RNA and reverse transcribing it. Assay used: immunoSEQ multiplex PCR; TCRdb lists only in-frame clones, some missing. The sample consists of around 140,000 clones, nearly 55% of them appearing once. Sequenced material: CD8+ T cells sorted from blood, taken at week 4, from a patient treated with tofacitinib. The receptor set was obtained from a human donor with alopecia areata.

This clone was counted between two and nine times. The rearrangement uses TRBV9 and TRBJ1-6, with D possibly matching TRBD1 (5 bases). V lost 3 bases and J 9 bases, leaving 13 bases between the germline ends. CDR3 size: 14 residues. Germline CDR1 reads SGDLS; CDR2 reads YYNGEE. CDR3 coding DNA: TGTGCCAGCAGCGCAGGGAAAGGGAGTTCACCCCTCCACTTT. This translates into CASSAGKGSSPLHF. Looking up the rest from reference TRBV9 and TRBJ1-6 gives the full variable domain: DSGVTQTPKHLITATGQRVTLRCSPRSGDLSVYWYQQSLDQGLQFLIQYYNGEERAKGNILERFSAQQFPDLHSELNLSSLELGDSALYFCASSAGKGSSPLHFGNGTRLTVT.

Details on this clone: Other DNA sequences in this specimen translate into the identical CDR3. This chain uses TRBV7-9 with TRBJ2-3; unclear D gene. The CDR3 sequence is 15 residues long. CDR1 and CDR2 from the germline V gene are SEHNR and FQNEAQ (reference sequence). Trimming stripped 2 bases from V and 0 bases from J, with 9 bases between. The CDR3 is CASSLTSPSTDTQYF. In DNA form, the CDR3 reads TGTGCCAGCAGCTTAACGTCGCCGAGCACAGATACGCAGTATTTT. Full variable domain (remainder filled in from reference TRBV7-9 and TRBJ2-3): DTGVSQNPRHKITKRGQNVTFRCDPISEHNRLYWYRQTLGQGPEFLTYFQNEAQLEKSRLLSDRFSAERPKGSFSTLEIQRTEQGDSAMYLCASSLTSPSTDTQYFGPGTRLTVL.